This T cell receptor beta chain was found in a study of T cell changes during pregnancy in multiple sclerosis. Germline values: CDR1 SGHTA, CDR2 FQGNSA. The CDR3 covers 14 residues. V lost 5 bases and J lost 8, with 15 bases in between. TCRdb's copy holds only in-frame clones and misses some; the assay was immunoSEQ multiplex PCR. Altogether about 44,000 clones are present, approximately 92% being singletons, with the ten largest covering under 1.5%. The sample comprised peripheral blood. V and J are TRBV7-2 and TRBJ1-4, with D perhaps matching TRBD1 (6 bases). The TCR was taken from a female donor with multiple sclerosis, enrolled in a pregnancy study. CDR3 protein: CASSNSGVGEKLFF. The CDR3 DNA follows: TGTGCCAGCAGCAATTCAGGGGTGGGGGAAAAACTGTTTTTT.